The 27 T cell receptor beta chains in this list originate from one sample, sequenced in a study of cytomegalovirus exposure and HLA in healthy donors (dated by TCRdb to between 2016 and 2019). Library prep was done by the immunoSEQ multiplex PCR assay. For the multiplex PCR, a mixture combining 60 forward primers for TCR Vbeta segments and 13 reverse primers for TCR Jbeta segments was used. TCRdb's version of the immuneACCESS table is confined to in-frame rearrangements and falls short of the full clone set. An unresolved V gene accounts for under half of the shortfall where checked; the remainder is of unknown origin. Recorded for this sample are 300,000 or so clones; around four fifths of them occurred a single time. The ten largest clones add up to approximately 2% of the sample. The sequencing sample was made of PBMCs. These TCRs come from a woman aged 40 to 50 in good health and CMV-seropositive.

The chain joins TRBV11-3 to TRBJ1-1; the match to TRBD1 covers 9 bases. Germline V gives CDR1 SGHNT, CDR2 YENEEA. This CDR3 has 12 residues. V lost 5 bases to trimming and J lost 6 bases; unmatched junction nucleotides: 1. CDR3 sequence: CASSRTGAEAFF. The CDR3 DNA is TGTGCCAGCAGCCGGACAGGGGCTGAAGCTTTCTTT.

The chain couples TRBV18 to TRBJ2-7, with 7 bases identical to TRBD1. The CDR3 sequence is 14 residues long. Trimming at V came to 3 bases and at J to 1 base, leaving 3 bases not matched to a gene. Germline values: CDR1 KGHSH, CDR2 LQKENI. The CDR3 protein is CASSPGTESYEQYF. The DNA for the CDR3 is TGTGCCAGCTCACCCGGGACAGAATCCTACGAGCAGTACTTC.

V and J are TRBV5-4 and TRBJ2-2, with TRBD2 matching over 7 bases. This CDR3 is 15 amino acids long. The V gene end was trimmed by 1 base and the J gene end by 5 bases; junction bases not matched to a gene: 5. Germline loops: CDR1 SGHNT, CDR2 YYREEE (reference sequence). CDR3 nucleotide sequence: TGTGCCAGCAGCTTGTCCAGCGGGATTACCGGGGAGCTGTTTTTT. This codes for CASSLSSGITGELFF.

The CDR3 DNA is TGTGCCAGCAGCCCAGACCCTTCTGCGGGAGGGCGTCGGGATACGCAGTATTTT. Translating it yields CASSPDPSAGGRRDTQYF. The V gene is TRBV27, the J gene TRBJ2-3, with TRBD2 matching over 9 bases. CDR1 and CDR2 from the germline V gene are MNHEY and SMNVEV (reference sequence). The CDR3 extends over 18 amino acids. The ends lost 6 bases at V and 6 bases at J; junction bases unmatched: 19.

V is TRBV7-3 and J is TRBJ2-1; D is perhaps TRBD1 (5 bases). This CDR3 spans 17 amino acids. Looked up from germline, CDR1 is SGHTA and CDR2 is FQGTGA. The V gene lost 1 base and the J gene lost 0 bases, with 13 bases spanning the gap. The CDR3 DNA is TGTGCCAGCAGCTTAAGGAGCAGGGCGAGCTCCTACAATGAGCAGTTCTTC. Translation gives CASSLRSRASSYNEQFF.

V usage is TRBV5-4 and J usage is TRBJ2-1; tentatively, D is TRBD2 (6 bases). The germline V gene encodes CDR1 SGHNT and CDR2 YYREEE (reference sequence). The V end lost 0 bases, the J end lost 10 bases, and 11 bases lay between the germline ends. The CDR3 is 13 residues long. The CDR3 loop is CASSLASEGEQFF. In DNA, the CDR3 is TGTGCCAGCAGCTTGGCTAGCGAGGGAGAGCAGTTCTTC.

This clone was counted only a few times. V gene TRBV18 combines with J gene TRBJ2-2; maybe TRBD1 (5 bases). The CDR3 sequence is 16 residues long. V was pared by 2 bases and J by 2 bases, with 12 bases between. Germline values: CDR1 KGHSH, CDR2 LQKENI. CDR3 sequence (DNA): TGTGCCAGCTCACCATTCGCCGGACAAAACACCGGGGAGCTGTTTTTT. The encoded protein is CASSPFAGQNTGELFF.

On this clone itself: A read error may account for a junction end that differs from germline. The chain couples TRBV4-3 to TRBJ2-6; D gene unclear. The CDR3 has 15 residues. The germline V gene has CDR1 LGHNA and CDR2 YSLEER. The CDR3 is CASSQGVSEANGLTF. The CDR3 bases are TGCGCCAGCAGCCAAGGAGTTTCTGAGGCCAACGGCCTGACTTTC.

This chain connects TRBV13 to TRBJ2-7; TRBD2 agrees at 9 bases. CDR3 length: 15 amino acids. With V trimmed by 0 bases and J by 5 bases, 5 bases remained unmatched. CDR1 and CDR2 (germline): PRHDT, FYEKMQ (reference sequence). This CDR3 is CASSLGGLAIDEQYF. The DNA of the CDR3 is TGTGCCAGCAGCTTAGGGGGACTAGCAATAGACGAGCAGTACTTC.

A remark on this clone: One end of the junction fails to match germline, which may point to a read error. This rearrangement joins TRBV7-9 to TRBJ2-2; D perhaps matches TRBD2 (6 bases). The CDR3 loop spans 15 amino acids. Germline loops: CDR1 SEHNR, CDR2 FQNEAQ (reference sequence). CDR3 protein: CASTLWTTNTGELFF. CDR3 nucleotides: TGTGCCAGCACCTTATGGACTACGAACACCGGGGAGCTGTTTTTT.

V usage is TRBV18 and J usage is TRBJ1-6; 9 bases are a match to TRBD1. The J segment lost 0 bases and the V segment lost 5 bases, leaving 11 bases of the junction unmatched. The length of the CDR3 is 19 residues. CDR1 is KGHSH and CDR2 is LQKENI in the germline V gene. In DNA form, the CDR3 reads TGTGCCAGCTCAACCACAGGGGGCAAGGGAAGCTCCTATAATTCACCCCTCCACTTT. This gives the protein CASSTTGGKGSSYNSPLHF.

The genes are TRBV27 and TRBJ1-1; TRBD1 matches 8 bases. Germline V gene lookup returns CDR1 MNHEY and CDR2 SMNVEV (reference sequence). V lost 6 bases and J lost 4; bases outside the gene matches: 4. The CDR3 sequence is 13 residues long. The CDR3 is CASSYTGGTEAFF. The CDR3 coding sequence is TGTGCCAGCAGCTATACAGGGGGCACTGAAGCTTTCTTT.

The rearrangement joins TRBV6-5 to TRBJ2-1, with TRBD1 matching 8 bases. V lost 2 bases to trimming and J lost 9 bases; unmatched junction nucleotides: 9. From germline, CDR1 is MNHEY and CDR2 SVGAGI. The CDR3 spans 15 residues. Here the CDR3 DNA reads TGTGCCAGCAGTTACAGGAAACAGGGGACAGGTGAGCAGTTCTTC. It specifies CASSYRKQGTGEQFF.

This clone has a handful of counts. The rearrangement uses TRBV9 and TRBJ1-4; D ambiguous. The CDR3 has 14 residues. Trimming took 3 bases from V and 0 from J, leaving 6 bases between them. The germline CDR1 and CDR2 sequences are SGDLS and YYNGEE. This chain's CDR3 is CASSAGTTNEKLFF. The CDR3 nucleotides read TGTGCCAGCAGCGCCGGGACAACTAATGAAAAACTGTTTTTT. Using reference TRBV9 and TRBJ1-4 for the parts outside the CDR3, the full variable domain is DSGVTQTPKHLITATGQRVTLRCSPRSGDLSVYWYQQSLDQGLQFLIQYYNGEERAKGNILERFSAQQFPDLHSELNLSSLELGDSALYFCASSAGTTNEKLFFGSGTQLSVL.

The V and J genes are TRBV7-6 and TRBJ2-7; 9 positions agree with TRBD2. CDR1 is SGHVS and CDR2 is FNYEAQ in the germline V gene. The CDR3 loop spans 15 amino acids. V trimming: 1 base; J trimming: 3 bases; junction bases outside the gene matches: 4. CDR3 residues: CASSLDSGSFYEQYF. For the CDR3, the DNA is TGTGCCAGCAGCTTAGATAGCGGGAGTTTCTACGAGCAGTACTTC.

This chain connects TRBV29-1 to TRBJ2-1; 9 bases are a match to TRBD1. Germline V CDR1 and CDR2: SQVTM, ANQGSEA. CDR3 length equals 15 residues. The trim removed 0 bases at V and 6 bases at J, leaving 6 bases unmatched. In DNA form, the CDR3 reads TGCAGCGTTGAAGACCGGGACAGGGTCCTCAATGAGCAGTTCTTC. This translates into CSVEDRDRVLNEQFF.

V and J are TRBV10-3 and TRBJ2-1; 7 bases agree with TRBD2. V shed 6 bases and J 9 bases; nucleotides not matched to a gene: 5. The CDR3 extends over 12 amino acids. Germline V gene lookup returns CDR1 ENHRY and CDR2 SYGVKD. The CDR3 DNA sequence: TGTGCCATCAGGGGGAGGGCCGGTGAGCAGTTCTTC. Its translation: CAIRGRAGEQFF.

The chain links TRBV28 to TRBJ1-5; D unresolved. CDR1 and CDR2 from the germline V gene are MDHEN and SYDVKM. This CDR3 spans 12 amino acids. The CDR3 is CATAPGNQPQHF. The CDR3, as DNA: TGTGCTACAGCCCCGGGCAATCAGCCCCAGCATTTT.

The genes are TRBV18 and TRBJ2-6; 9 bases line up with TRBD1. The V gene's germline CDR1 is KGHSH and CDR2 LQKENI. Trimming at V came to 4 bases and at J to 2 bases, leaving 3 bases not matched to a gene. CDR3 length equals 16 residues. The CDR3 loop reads CASSRGDRAGANVLTF. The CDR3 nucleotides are TGTGCCAGCTCACGAGGGGACAGGGCTGGGGCCAACGTCCTGACTTTC.

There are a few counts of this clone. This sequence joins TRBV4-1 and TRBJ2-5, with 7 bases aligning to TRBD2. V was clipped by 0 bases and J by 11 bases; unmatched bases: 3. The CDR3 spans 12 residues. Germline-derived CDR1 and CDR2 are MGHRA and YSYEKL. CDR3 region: CASSQDAGEQYF. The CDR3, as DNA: TGCGCCAGCAGCCAAGATGCGGGGGAGCAGTACTTC.

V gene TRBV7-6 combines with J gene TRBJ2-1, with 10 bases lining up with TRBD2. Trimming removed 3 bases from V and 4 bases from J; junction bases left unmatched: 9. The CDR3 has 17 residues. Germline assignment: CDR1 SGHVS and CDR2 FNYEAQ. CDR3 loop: CASSFLAGESMYNEQFF. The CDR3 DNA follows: TGTGCCAGCAGCTTTCTAGCGGGAGAGTCTATGTACAATGAGCAGTTCTTC.

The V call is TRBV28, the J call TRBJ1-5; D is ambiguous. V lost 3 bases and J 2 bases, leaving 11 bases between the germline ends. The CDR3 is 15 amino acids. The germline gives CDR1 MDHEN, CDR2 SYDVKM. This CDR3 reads CASSLDPRGNQPQHF. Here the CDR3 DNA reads TGTGCCAGCAGTTTGGATCCGAGGGGCAATCAGCCCCAGCATTTT. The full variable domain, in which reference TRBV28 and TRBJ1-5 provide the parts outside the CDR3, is DVKVTQSSRYLVKRTGEKVFLECVQDMDHENMFWYRQDPGLGLRLIYFSYDVKMKEKGDIPEGYSVSREKKERFSLILESASTNQTSMYLCASSLDPRGNQPQHFGDGTRLSIL.

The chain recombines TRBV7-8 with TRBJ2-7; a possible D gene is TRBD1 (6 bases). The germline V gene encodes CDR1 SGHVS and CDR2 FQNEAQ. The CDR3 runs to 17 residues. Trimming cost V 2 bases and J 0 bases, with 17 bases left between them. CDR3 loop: CASSLLRYRDSSYEQYF. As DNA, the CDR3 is TGTGCCAGCAGCTTACTCCGATACAGGGATTCCTCCTACGAGCAGTACTTC. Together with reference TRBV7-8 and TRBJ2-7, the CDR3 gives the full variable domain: GAGVSQSPRYKVAKRGQDVALRCDPISGHVSLFWYQQALGQGPEFLTYFQNEAQLDKSGLPSDRFFAERPEGSVSTLKIQRTQQEDSAVYLCASSLLRYRDSSYEQYFGPGTRLTVT.

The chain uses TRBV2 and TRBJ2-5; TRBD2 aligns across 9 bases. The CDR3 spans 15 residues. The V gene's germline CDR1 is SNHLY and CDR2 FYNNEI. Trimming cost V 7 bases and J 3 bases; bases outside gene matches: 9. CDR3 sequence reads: CASTGLASGKETQYF. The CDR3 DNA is TGTGCCAGCACGGGCCTTGCTAGCGGGAAAGAGACCCAGTACTTC.

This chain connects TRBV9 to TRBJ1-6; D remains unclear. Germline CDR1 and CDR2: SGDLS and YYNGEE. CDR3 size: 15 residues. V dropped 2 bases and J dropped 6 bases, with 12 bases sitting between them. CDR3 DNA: TGTGCCAGCAGCGTGAGAGGAGGACTTAATTCACCCCTCCACTTT. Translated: CASSVRGGLNSPLHF.

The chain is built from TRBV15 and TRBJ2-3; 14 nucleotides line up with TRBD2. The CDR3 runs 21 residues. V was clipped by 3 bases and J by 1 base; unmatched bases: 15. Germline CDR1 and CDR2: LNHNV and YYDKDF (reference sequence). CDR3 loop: CATSREPGLAGAELGTDTQYF. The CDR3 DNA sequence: TGTGCCACCAGCAGGGAACCGGGACTAGCGGGAGCAGAGTTGGGCACAGATACGCAGTATTTT.

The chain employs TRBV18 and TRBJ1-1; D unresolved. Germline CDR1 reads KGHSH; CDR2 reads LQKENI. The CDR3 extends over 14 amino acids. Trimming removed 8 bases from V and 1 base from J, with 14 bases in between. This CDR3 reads CASTLAAGNTEAFF. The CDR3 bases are TGTGCCAGCACTTTAGCGGCGGGGAACACTGAAGCTTTCTTT. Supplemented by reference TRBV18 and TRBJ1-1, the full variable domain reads NAGVMQNPRHLVRRRGQEARLRCSPMKGHSHVYWYRQLPEEGLKFMVYLQKENIIDESGMPKERFSAEFPKEGPSILRIQQVVRGDSAAYFCASTLAAGNTEAFFGQGTRLTVV.